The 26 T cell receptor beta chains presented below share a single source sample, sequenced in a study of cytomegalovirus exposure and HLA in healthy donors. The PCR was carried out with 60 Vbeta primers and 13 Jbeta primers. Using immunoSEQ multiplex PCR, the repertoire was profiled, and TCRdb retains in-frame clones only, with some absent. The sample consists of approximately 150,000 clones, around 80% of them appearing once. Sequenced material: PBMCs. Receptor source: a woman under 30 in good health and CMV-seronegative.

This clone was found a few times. The CDR3 DNA reads TGTGCCAGCAGCTTGACACCCGCTGCCACAGATACGCAGTATTTT. The encoded protein is CASSLTPAATDTQYF. The chain carries TRBV6-6 and TRBJ2-3, with D unclear. From germline, CDR1 is MNHNY and CDR2 SVGAGI (reference sequence). The V and J ends lost 6 bases and 2 bases respectively, with 15 bases between them. CDR3 length equals 15 residues.

CDR3 sequence reads: CASSLSTAGYYEQYF. CDR3 DNA: TGTGCCAGCAGTTTATCAACCGCAGGGTACTACGAGCAGTACTTC. The chain links TRBV27 to TRBJ2-7, with D tentatively TRBD1 (5 bases). This CDR3 comprises 15 residues. V gave up 0 bases and J gave up 3 bases, with 12 bases separating them. Germline CDR1 and CDR2: MNHEY and SMNVEV (reference sequence).

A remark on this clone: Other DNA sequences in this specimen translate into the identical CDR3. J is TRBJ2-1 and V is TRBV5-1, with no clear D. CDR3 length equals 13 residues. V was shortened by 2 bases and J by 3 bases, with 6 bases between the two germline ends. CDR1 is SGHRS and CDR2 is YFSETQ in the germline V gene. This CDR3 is CASSLTGYNEQFF. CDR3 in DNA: TGCGCCAGCAGCTTAACCGGCTACAATGAGCAGTTCTTC.

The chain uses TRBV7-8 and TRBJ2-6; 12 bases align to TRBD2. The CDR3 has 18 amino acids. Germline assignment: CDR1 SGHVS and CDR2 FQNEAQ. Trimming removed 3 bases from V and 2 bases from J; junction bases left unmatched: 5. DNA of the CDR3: TGTGCCAGCAGCTTTCTAGCGGGAGGGGAAGCTGGGGCCAACGTCCTGACTTTC. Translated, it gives CASSFLAGGEAGANVLTF.

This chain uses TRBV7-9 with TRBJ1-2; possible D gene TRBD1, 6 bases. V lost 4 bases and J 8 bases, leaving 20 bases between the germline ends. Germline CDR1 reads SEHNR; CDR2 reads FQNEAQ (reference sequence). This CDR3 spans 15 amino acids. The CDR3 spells CASSSSPGQGRGYTF. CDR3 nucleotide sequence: TGTGCCAGCAGCTCTTCCCCCGGGCAGGGGAGAGGCTACACCTTC. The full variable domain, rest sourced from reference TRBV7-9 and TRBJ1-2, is DTGVSQNPRHKITKRGQNVTFRCDPISEHNRLYWYRQTLGQGPEFLTYFQNEAQLEKSRLLSDRFSAERPKGSFSTLEIQRTEQGDSAMYLCASSSSPGQGRGYTFGSGTRLTVV.

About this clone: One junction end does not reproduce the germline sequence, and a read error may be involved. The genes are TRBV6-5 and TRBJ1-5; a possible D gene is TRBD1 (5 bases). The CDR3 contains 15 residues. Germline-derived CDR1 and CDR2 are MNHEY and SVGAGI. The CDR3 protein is CASSPGDRGDHPQHF. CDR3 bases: TGTGCCAGCAGTCCCGGGGACCGGGGGGATCATCCCCAGCATTTT.

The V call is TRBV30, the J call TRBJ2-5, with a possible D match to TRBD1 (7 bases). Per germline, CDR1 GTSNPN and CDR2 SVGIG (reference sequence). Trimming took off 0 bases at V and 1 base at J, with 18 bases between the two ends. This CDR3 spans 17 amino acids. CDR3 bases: TGTGCCTGGAGTGTGGGGCCAGGGGGGCCAGTCCAAGAGACCCAGTACTTC. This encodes CAWSVGPGGPVQETQYF.

CDR3 sequence reads: CASSLGGGHGYTF. CDR3 coding DNA: TGCGCCAGCAGCTTGGGAGGGGGCCACGGCTACACCTTC. The chain combines TRBV5-1 with TRBJ1-2, with 7 nucleotides matching TRBD1. There are 13 residues in the CDR3. The germline V gene encodes CDR1 SGHRS and CDR2 YFSETQ. Trimming at V came to 0 bases and at J to 8 bases, leaving 4 bases not matched to a gene.

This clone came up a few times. DNA for the CDR3: TGTGCCAGCAGTTATAGCGGGGGGGAACAAGAGACCCAGTACTTC. Translation gives CASSYSGGEQETQYF. J is TRBJ2-5 and V is TRBV7-2; 11 bases map to TRBD2. From germline, CDR1 is SGHTA and CDR2 FQGNSA. The CDR3 length is 15 residues. The V gene end was trimmed by 6 bases and the J gene end by 2 bases; junction bases not matched to a gene: 5.

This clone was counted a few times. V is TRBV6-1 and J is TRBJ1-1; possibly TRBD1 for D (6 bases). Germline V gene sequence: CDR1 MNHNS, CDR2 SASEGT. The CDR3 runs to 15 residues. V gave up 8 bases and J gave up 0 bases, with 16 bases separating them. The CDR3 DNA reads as TGTGCCAGCTGCCTGCAGGGGTCGTTGAACACTGAAGCTTTCTTT. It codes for CASCLQGSLNTEAFF.

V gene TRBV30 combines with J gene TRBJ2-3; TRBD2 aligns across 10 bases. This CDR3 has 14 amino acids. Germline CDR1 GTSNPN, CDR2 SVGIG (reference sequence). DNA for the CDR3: TGTGCTTGTACCGGGACTAGCGGCACAGATACGCAGTATTTT. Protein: CACTGTSGTDTQYF.

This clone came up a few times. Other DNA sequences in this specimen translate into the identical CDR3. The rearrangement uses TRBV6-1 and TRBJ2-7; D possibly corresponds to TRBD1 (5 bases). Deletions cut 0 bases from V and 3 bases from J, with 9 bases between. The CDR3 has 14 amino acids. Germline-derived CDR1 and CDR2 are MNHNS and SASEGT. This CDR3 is CASSEATDSYEQYF. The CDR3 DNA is TGTGCCAGCAGTGAAGCGACCGACAGCTACGAGCAGTACTTC.

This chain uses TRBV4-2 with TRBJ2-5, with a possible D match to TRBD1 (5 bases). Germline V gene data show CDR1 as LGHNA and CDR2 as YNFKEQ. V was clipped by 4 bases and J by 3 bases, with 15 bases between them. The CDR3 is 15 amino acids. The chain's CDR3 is CASSRAQGREETQYF. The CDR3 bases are TGTGCCAGCAGCCGGGCCCAGGGCAGGGAAGAGACCCAGTACTTC.

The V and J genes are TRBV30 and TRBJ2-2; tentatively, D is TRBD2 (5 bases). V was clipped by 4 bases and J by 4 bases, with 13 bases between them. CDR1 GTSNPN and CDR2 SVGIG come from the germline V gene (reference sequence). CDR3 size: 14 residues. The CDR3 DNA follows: TGTGCCTGGAACCGAGGGCCCTTCACCGGGGAGCTGTTTTTT. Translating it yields CAWNRGPFTGELFF.

The DNA of the CDR3 is TGTGCCACCAGCAGAGATCTTAACACCGCCAAAGAGACCCAGTACTTC. Translated: CATSRDLNTAKETQYF. The chain combines TRBV15 with TRBJ2-5; D remains ambiguous. CDR3 length equals 16 residues. Trimming took 0 bases from V and 3 from J, leaving 14 bases between them. CDR1 is LNHNV, CDR2 YYDKDF, per germline (reference sequence).

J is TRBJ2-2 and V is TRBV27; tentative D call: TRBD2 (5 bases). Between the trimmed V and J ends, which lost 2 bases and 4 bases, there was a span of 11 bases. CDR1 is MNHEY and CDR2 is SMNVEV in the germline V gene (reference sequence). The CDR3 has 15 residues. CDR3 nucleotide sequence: TGTGCCAGCAGTTTAGGTACTAGATCCACCGGGGAGCTGTTTTTT. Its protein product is CASSLGTRSTGELFF.

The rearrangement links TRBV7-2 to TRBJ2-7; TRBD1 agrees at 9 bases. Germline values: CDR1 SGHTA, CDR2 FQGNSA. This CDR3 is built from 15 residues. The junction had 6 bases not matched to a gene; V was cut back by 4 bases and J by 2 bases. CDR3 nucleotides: TGTGCCAGCAGCTCCTCCGGGACAGGGACCTACGAGCAGTACTTC. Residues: CASSSSGTGTYEQYF.

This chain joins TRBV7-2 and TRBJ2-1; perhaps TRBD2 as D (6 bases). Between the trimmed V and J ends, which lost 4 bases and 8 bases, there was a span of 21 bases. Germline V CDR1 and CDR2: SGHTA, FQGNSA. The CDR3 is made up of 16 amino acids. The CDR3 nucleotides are TGTGCCAGCAGCTACGAAGGGACGAATGGGAGGTATGAGCAGTTCTTC. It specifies CASSYEGTNGRYEQFF.

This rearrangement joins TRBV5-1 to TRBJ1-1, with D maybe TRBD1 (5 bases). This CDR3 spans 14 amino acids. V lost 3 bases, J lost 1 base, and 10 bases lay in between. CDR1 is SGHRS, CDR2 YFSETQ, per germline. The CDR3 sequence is CASSWGGENTEAFF. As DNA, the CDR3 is TGCGCCAGCAGCTGGGGAGGGGAGAACACTGAAGCTTTCTTT.

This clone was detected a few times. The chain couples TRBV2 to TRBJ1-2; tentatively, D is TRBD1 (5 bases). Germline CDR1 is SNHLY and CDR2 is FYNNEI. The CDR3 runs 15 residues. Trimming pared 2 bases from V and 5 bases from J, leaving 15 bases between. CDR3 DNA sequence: TGTGCCAGCAGTGAATTGGGGCAGGGAAAGTATGGCTACACCTTC. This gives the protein CASSELGQGKYGYTF.

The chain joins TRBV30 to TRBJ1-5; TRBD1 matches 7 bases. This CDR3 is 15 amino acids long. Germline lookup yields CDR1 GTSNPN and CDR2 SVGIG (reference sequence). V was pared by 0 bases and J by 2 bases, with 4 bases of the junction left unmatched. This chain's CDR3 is CAWSVAGTGNQPQHF. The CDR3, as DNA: TGTGCCTGGAGTGTAGCCGGGACAGGCAATCAGCCCCAGCATTTT.

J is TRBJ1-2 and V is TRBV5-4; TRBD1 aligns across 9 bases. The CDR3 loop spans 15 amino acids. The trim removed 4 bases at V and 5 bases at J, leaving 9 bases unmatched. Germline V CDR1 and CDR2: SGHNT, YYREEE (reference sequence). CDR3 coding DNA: TGTGCCAGCAGCCCGGGACAGGGCGGACGGTATGGCTACACCTTC. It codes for CASSPGQGGRYGYTF.

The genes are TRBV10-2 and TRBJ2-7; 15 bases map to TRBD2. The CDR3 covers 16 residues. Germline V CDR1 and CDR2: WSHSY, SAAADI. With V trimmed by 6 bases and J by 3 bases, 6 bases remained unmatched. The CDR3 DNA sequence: TGCGCCAGCAGCGGGACTAGCGGGGGGTATCTCTACGAGCAGTACTTC. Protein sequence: CASSGTSGGYLYEQYF.

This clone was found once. CDR3 in amino acids: CAAWGQQETQYF. The CDR3, as DNA: TGTGCCGCTTGGGGACAGCAAGAGACCCAGTACTTC. V usage is TRBV6-5 and J usage is TRBJ2-5, with 7 positions matching TRBD1. The CDR3 runs 12 residues. Germline trimming cut 11 bases from V and 2 bases from J; bases unmatched to any gene: 5. Germline V gene lookup returns CDR1 MNHEY and CDR2 SVGAGI.

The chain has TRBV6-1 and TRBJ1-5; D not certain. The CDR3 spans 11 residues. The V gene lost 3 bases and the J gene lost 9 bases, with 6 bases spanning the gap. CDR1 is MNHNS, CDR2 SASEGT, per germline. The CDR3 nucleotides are TGTGCCAGCAGTGAGAACTGGCCCCAGCATTTT. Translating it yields CASSENWPQHF.

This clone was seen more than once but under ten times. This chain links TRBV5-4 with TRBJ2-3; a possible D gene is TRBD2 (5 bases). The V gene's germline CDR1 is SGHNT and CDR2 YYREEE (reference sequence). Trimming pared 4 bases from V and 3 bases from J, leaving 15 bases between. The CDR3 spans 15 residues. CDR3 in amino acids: CASSPGMTGTDTQYF. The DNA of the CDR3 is TGTGCCAGCAGCCCCGGGATGACTGGGACAGATACGCAGTATTTT. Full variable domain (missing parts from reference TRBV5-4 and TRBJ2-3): ETGVTQSPTHLIKTRGQQVTLRCSSQSGHNTVSWYQQALGQGPQFIFQYYREEENGRGNFPPRFSGLQFPNYSSELNVNALELDDSALYLCASSPGMTGTDTQYFGPGTRLTVL.